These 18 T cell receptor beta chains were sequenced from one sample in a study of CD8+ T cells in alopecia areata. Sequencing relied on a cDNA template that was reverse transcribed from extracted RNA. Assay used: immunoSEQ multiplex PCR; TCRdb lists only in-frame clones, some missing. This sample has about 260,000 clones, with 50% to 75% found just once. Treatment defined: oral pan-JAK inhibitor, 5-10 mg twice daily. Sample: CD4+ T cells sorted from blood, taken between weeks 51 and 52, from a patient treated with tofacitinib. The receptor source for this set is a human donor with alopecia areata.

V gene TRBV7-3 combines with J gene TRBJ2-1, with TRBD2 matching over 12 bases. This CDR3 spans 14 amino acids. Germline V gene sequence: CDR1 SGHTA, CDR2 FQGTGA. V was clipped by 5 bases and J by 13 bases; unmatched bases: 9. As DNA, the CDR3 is TGTGCCAGCAGCCCCGAGACTAGCGGGGGAAATCAGTTCTTC. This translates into CASSPETSGGNQFF.

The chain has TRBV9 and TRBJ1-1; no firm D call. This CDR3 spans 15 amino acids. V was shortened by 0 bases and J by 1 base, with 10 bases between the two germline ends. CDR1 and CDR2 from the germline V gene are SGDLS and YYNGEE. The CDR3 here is CASSVGVGQNTEAFF. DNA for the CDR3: TGTGCCAGCAGCGTAGGGGTAGGGCAGAACACTGAAGCTTTCTTT.

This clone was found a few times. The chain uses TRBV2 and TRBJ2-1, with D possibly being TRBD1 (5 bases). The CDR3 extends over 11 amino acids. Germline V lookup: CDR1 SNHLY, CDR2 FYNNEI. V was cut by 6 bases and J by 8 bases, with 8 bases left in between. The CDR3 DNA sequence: TGTGCCAGCAGCAGGGTCGATGAGCAGTTCTTC. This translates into CASSRVDEQFF.

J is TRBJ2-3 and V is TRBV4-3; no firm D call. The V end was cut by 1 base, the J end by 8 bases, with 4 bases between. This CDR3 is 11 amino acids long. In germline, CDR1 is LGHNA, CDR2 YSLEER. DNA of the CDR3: TGCGCCAGCAGCCAAGGGGGTACGCAGTATTTT. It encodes CASSQGGTQYF.

This chain's CDR3 is CASSVTHTDTQYF. DNA of the CDR3: TGTGCCAGCAGCGTAACTCACACAGATACGCAGTATTTT. The chain recombines TRBV9 with TRBJ2-3, with D uncertain. Trimming took 1 base from V and 2 from J, leaving 5 bases between them. Germline CDR1 SGDLS, CDR2 YYNGEE. The CDR3 totals 13 residues.

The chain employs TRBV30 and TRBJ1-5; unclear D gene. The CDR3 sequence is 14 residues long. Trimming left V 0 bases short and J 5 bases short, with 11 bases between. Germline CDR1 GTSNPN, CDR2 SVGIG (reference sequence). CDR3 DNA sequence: TGTGCCTGGAGTGTGGGAGGAATGTATCAGCCCCAGCATTTT. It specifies CAWSVGGMYQPQHF.

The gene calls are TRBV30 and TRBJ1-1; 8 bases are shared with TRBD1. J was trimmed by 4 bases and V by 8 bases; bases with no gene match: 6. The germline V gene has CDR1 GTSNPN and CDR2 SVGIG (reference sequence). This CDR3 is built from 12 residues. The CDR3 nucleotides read TGTGCCGGATTGACAGGGGTCACTGAAGCTTTCTTT. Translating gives CAGLTGVTEAFF.

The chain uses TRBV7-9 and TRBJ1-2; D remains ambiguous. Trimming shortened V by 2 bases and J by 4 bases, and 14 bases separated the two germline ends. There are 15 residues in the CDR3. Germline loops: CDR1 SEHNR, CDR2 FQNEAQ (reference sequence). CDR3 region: CASSLTSGVFYGYTF. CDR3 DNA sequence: TGTGCCAGCAGCTTAACGTCAGGCGTTTTCTATGGCTACACCTTC. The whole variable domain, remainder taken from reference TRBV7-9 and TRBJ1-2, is DTGVSQNPRHKITKRGQNVTFRCDPISEHNRLYWYRQTLGQGPEFLTYFQNEAQLEKSRLLSDRFSAERPKGSFSTLEIQRTEQGDSAMYLCASSLTSGVFYGYTFGSGTRLTVV.

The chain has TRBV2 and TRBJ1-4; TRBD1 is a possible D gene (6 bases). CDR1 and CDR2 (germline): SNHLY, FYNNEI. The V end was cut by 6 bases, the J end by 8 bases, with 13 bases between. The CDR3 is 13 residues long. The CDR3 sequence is CASSPRGNEKLFF. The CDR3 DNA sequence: TGTGCCAGCAGCCCCAGGGGAAACGAAAAACTGTTTTTT.

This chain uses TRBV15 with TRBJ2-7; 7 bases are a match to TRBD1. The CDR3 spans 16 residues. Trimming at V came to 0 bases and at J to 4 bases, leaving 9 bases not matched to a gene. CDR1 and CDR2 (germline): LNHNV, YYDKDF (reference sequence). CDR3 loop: CATSRETGMVGYEQYF. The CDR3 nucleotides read TGTGCCACCAGCAGAGAGACAGGGATGGTTGGGTACGAGCAGTACTTC.

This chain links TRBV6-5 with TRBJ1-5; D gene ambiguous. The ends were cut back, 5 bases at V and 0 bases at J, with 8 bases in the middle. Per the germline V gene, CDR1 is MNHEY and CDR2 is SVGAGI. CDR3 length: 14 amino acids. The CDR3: CASSHHGSNQPQHF. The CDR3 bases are TGTGCCAGCAGTCACCACGGTAGCAATCAGCCCCAGCATTTT.

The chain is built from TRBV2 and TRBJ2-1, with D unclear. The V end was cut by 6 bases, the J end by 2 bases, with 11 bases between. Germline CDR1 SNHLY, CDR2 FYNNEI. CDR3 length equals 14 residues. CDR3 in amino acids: CASRPYGPYNEQFF. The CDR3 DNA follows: TGTGCCAGCAGGCCGTACGGCCCCTACAATGAGCAGTTCTTC.

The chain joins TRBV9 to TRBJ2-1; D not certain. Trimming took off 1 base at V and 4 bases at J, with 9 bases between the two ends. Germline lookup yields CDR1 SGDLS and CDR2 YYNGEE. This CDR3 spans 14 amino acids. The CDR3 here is CASSVSPPYNEQFF. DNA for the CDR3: TGTGCCAGCAGCGTATCTCCACCTTACAATGAGCAGTTCTTC.

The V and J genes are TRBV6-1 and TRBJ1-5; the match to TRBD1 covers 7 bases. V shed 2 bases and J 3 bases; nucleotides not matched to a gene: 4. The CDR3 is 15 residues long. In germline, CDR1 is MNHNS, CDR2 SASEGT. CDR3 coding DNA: TGTGCCAGCAGTGAAAGGGGGCTCTTCAATCAGCCCCAGCATTTT. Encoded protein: CASSERGLFNQPQHF.

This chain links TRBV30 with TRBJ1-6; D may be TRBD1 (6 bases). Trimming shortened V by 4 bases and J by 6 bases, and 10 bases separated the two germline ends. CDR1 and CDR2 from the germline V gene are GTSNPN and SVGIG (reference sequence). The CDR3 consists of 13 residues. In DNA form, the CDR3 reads TGTGCCTGGAATACGGGGGCTAATTCACCCCTCCACTTT. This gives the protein CAWNTGANSPLHF.

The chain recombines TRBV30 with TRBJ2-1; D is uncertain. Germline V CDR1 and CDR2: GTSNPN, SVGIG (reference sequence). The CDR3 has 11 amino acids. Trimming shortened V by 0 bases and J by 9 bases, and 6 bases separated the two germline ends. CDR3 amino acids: CAWSVSGEQFF. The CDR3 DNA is TGTGCCTGGAGTGTATCAGGTGAGCAGTTCTTC. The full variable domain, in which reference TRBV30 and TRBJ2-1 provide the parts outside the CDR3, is SQTIHQWPATLVQPVGSPLSLECTVEGTSNPNLYWYRQAAGRGLQLLFYSVGIGQISSEVPQNLSASRPQDRQFILSSKKLLLSDSGFYLCAWSVSGEQFFGPGTRLTVL.

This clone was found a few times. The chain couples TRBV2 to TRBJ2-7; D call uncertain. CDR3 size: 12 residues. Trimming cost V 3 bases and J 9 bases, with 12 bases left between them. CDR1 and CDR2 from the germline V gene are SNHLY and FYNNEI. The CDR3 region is CASSDVVSLQYF. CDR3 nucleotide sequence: TGTGCCAGCAGTGATGTCGTAAGCCTGCAGTACTTC.

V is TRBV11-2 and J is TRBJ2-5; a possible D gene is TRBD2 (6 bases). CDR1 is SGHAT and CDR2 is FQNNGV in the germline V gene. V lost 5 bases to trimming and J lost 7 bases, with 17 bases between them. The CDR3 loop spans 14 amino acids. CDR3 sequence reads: CASSLAGNEGTQYF. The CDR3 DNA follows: TGTGCCAGCAGCCTCGCGGGGAACGAAGGGACCCAGTACTTC.